The rows below give T cell receptor beta chains drawn from one sample of a study of shared clonotypes between healthy human individuals. Libraries were prepared by immunoSEQ multiplex PCR; TCRdb keeps only in-frame clonotypes and omits some of them. The sample shows about 490,000 clones, approximately 79% of them seen only once. Sequenced sample: PBMCs. Receptors originate from a woman aged 40 to 49 in good health. Some clones in this sample may be carry-over from other donors' samples. Each CDR3 is given with its conserved first and last residue. D genes are given only for firm matches. The size field is filled for only some rows; it gives once, few, many or a size class.

CDR3 length: 15; J gene: TRBJ2-2; D gene: TRBD1; V gene: TRBV25-1; clone size: NA; CDR3 protein: CASRVTGTGAGELFF; CDR3 DNA: TGTGCCAGCAGGGTAACCGGGACAGGGGCCGGGGAGCTGTTTTTT
CDR3 length: 18; J gene: TRBJ1-1; D gene: TRBD1; V gene: TRBV5-1; clone size: NA; CDR3 protein: CASSLEPLGQGADTEAFF; CDR3 DNA: TGCGCCAGCAGCTTGGAACCGTTGGGACAGGGGGCGGACACTGAAGCTTTCTTT
CDR3 length: 14; J gene: TRBJ2-7; D gene: NA; V gene: TRBV7-8; clone size: NA; CDR3 protein: CASSSGPGSDEQYF; CDR3 DNA: TGTGCCAGCAGCTCGGGACCAGGATCGGACGAGCAGTACTTC
CDR3 length: 13; J gene: TRBJ2-5; D gene: NA; V gene: TRBV11-3; clone size: NA; CDR3 protein: CASSFSGSETQYF; CDR3 DNA: TGTGCCAGCAGCTTCTCAGGGTCCGAGACCCAGTACTTC
CDR3 length: 12; J gene: TRBJ2-1; D gene: NA; V gene: TRBV11-2; clone size: NA; CDR3 protein: CASSLSPNEQFF; CDR3 DNA: TGTGCCAGCAGCTTATCCCCCAATGAGCAGTTCTTC
CDR3 length: 14; J gene: TRBJ2-5; D gene: NA; V gene: TRBV5-1; clone size: few; CDR3 protein: CASSLGEPRETQYF; CDR3 DNA: TGCGCCAGCAGCTTGGGCGAACCGAGGGAGACCCAGTACTTC
CDR3 length: 10; J gene: TRBJ2-2; D gene: NA; V gene: TRBV7-9; clone size: NA; CDR3 protein: CASQSGELFF; CDR3 DNA: TGTGCCAGCCAGTCCGGGGAGCTGTTTTTT
CDR3 length: 17; J gene: TRBJ2-3; D gene: TRBD2; V gene: TRBV19; clone size: NA; CDR3 protein: CASSKPIAGDVTDTQYF; CDR3 DNA: TGTGCCAGTAGCAAACCAATAGCGGGAGACGTCACAGATACGCAGTATTTT
CDR3 length: 15; J gene: TRBJ2-1; D gene: TRBD1; V gene: TRBV5-4; clone size: few; CDR3 protein: CASSPTGDSYNEQFF; CDR3 DNA: TGTGCCAGCAGCCCGACAGGGGACTCCTACAATGAGCAGTTCTTC
CDR3 length: 16; J gene: TRBJ1-1; D gene: NA; V gene: TRBV7-9; clone size: NA; CDR3 protein: CASSLQYGIMNTEAFF; CDR3 DNA: TGTGCCAGCAGCTTACAGTATGGGATTATGAACACTGAAGCTTTCTTT
CDR3 length: 13; J gene: TRBJ1-1; D gene: NA; V gene: TRBV7-3; clone size: NA; CDR3 protein: CASSLDVHTEAFF; CDR3 DNA: TGTGCCAGCAGCCTAGACGTTCACACTGAAGCTTTCTTT
CDR3 length: 14; J gene: TRBJ2-1; D gene: TRBD2; V gene: TRBV11-2; clone size: once; CDR3 protein: CASSLVGGSNEQFF; CDR3 DNA: TGTGCCAGCAGCTTAGTTGGCGGGAGCAATGAGCAGTTCTTC
CDR3 length: 14; J gene: TRBJ2-5; D gene: NA; V gene: TRBV5-4; clone size: NA; CDR3 protein: CASSLSARVETQYF; CDR3 DNA: TGTGCCAGCAGCTTGTCAGCCCGGGTTGAGACCCAGTACTTC
CDR3 length: 14; J gene: TRBJ2-7; D gene: TRBD1; V gene: TRBV15; clone size: NA; CDR3 protein: CATSLDRGNYEQYF; CDR3 DNA: TGTGCCACCAGCCTTGACAGGGGGAACTACGAGCAGTACTTC
CDR3 length: 13; J gene: TRBJ2-1; D gene: NA; V gene: TRBV2; clone size: NA; CDR3 protein: CASSELGDNEQFF; CDR3 DNA: TGTGCCAGCAGTGAACTGGGGGACAATGAGCAGTTCTTC
CDR3 length: 13; J gene: TRBJ2-3; D gene: NA; V gene: TRBV4-3; clone size: NA; CDR3 protein: CASSQVGTDTQYF; CDR3 DNA: TGCGCCAGCAGCCAAGTGGGCACAGATACGCAGTATTTT
CDR3 length: 14; J gene: TRBJ1-2; D gene: TRBD1; V gene: TRBV19; clone size: NA; CDR3 protein: CASSVDRAYYGYTF; CDR3 DNA: TGTGCCAGTAGCGTCGACAGGGCCTACTATGGCTACACCTTC
CDR3 length: 13; J gene: TRBJ1-5; D gene: NA; V gene: TRBV6-1; clone size: NA; CDR3 protein: CASSEQGGQPQHF; CDR3 DNA: TGTGCCAGCAGTGAACAGGGTGGTCAGCCCCAGCATTTT
CDR3 length: 12; J gene: TRBJ1-2; D gene: NA; V gene: TRBV28; clone size: NA; CDR3 protein: CASSLNPGGYTF; CDR3 DNA: TGTGCCAGCAGTTTAAACCCGGGTGGCTACACCTTC
CDR3 length: 13; J gene: TRBJ2-3; D gene: TRBD1; V gene: TRBV6-1; clone size: once; CDR3 protein: CSSRDRDTDTQYF; CDR3 DNA: TGTTCCTCCCGGGACAGAGACACAGATACGCAGTATTTT
CDR3 length: 13; J gene: TRBJ2-7; D gene: NA; V gene: TRBV7-2; clone size: NA; CDR3 protein: CASSLVRLNEQYF; CDR3 DNA: TGTGCCAGCAGCTTAGTTCGCCTAAACGAGCAGTACTTC
CDR3 length: 13; J gene: TRBJ2-3; D gene: NA; V gene: TRBV5-4; clone size: NA; CDR3 protein: CASSPAGRDTQYF; CDR3 DNA: TGTGCCAGCAGCCCCGCGGGGCGTGATACGCAGTATTTT
CDR3 length: 13; J gene: TRBJ2-1; D gene: NA; V gene: TRBV12-5; clone size: NA; CDR3 protein: CASGSGAGNEQFF; CDR3 DNA: TGTGCTAGTGGTTCTGGGGCGGGGAATGAGCAGTTCTTC
CDR3 length: 15; J gene: TRBJ2-1; D gene: TRBD2; V gene: TRBV28; clone size: NA; CDR3 protein: CASSSGAGAYNEQFF; CDR3 DNA: TGTGCCAGCAGTTCCGGAGCGGGAGCCTACAATGAGCAGTTCTTC
CDR3 length: 15; J gene: TRBJ2-7; D gene: TRBD2; V gene: TRBV11-3; clone size: NA; CDR3 protein: CASSPNRGSSYEQYF; CDR3 DNA: TGTGCCAGCAGCCCCAACCGCGGGAGCTCCTACGAGCAGTACTTC
CDR3 length: 13; J gene: TRBJ1-1; D gene: TRBD1; V gene: TRBV28; clone size: few; CDR3 protein: CASRPGQATEAFF; CDR3 DNA: TGTGCCAGCAGGCCGGGACAGGCGACTGAAGCTTTCTTT
CDR3 length: 15; J gene: TRBJ2-5; D gene: NA; V gene: TRBV28; clone size: NA; CDR3 protein: CASRAQRDRGVYQYF; CDR3 DNA: TGTGCCAGCAGGGCACAGAGGGATCGTGGAGTGTACCAGTACTTC
CDR3 length: 12; J gene: TRBJ1-1; D gene: NA; V gene: TRBV5-8; clone size: NA; CDR3 protein: CASSSTGGSAFF; CDR3 DNA: TGTGCCAGCAGCTCGACGGGGGGGTCCGCTTTCTTT
CDR3 length: 13; J gene: TRBJ2-7; D gene: NA; V gene: TRBV28; clone size: NA; CDR3 protein: CASSSPAFYEQYF; CDR3 DNA: TGTGCCAGCAGTTCCCCGGCCTTCTACGAGCAGTACTTC
CDR3 length: 16; J gene: TRBJ2-1; D gene: TRBD2; V gene: TRBV7-6; clone size: many; CDR3 protein: CASSLVGSGYYNEQFF; CDR3 DNA: TGTGCCAGCAGCTTAGTCGGTAGCGGGTATTACAATGAGCAGTTCTTC
CDR3 length: 15; J gene: TRBJ2-3; D gene: NA; V gene: TRBV28; clone size: NA; CDR3 protein: CASSPLQRWADTQYF; CDR3 DNA: TGTGCCAGCAGCCCCCTCCAGAGGTGGGCAGATACGCAGTATTTT
CDR3 length: 16; J gene: TRBJ1-3; D gene: NA; V gene: TRBV7-2; clone size: few; CDR3 protein: CASSPHIQSSGNTIYF; CDR3 DNA: TGTGCCAGCAGCCCACACATACAGAGCTCTGGAAACACCATATATTTT
CDR3 length: 14; J gene: TRBJ1-1; D gene: TRBD1; V gene: TRBV2; clone size: NA; CDR3 protein: CASSTRQGVTEAFF; CDR3 DNA: TGTGCCAGCAGTACCCGACAGGGGGTCACTGAAGCTTTCTTT
CDR3 length: 14; J gene: TRBJ2-2; D gene: TRBD1; V gene: TRBV19; clone size: few; CDR3 protein: CASSPTGGTGELFF; CDR3 DNA: TGTGCCAGTAGTCCCACAGGGGGAACCGGGGAGCTGTTTTTT
CDR3 length: 14; J gene: TRBJ2-5; D gene: NA; V gene: TRBV27; clone size: many; CDR3 protein: CASSPPDLQETQYF; CDR3 DNA: TGTGCCAGCAGTCCACCCGACTTACAAGAGACCCAGTACTTC
CDR3 length: 16; J gene: TRBJ2-1; D gene: TRBD2; V gene: TRBV2; clone size: NA; CDR3 protein: CASSENTGRLGGGQFF; CDR3 DNA: TGTGCCAGCAGTGAAAACACCGGGAGGCTCGGGGGTGGGCAGTTCTTC
CDR3 length: 15; J gene: TRBJ1-4; D gene: NA; V gene: TRBV5-4; clone size: NA; CDR3 protein: CASSPDIATNEKLFF; CDR3 DNA: TGTGCCAGCAGCCCAGACATAGCAACTAATGAAAAACTGTTTTTT
CDR3 length: 13; J gene: TRBJ1-4; D gene: NA; V gene: TRBV18; clone size: NA; CDR3 protein: CASKDATNEKLFF; CDR3 DNA: TGTGCCAGCAAGGATGCAACTAATGAAAAACTGTTTTTT
CDR3 length: 14; J gene: TRBJ2-2; D gene: TRBD2; V gene: TRBV5-5; clone size: NA; CDR3 protein: CASSAREGDGELFF; CDR3 DNA: TGTGCCAGCAGCGCGCGGGAGGGAGACGGGGAGCTGTTTTTT
CDR3 length: 15; J gene: TRBJ2-2; D gene: TRBD2; V gene: TRBV7-2; clone size: NA; CDR3 protein: CASSRLASNTGELFF; CDR3 DNA: TGTGCCAGCAGCCGACTAGCGAGCAACACCGGGGAGCTGTTTTTT
CDR3 length: 15; J gene: TRBJ1-3; D gene: NA; V gene: TRBV12-2; clone size: NA; CDR3 protein: CASRLPGTAGNTIYF; CDR3 DNA: TGTGCAAGTCGCTTACCCGGGACGGCTGGAAACACCATATATTTT